These T cell receptor beta chains were read from a single sample in a study of identical twins. A single record per CDR3 protein comes from TCRdb applying MiXCR to the 5' RACE reads. The table has about 700,000 distinct CDR3 sequences, over 8.5% seen once. The same data also contributed to another study, on yellow fever vaccine responses in identical twins.

The sequenced sample was PBMCs. The receptors originated from a woman aged 18-35 years in good health. Both conserved end residues are part of each CDR3. A D gene is named only where the DNA matches it firmly. A row's size may be missing; if present it is once, few, many or a size class.

>-|TRBJ2-7|few|TRBV18
CASSSNPGRSYEQYF
TGTGCCAGCTCCTCTAACCCGGGGCGGTCCTACGAGCAGTACTTC
>TRBD1|TRBJ1-2|many|TRBV7-8
CASSVYRGQGYTF
TGTGCCAGCAGCGTTTACAGGGGGCAGGGCTACACCTTC
>-|TRBJ2-7|-|TRBV24-1
CATSDQDSYEQYF
TGTGCCACCAGTGACCAAGACAGCTACGAGCAGTACTTC
>-|TRBJ2-3|few|TRBV7-6
CASSLWPGSTDTQYF
TGTGCCAGCAGCTTATGGCCGGGGTCCACAGATACGCAGTATTTT
>-|TRBJ2-2|few|TRBV20-1
CSARDAGWDTGELFF
TGCAGTGCTAGAGATGCAGGGTGGGACACCGGGGAGCTGTTTTTT
>TRBD2|TRBJ2-1|few|TRBV3-1
CASSQEHTGGGRQFF
TGTGCCAGCAGCCAAGAACACACCGGGGGGGGTAGGCAGTTCTTC
>TRBD1|TRBJ1-5|-|TRBV6-1
CASSEAIDRGNQPQHF
TGTGCCAGCAGTGAAGCGATCGACAGGGGAAATCAGCCCCAGCATTTT
>-|TRBJ2-1|-|TRBV9
CASSVRGRSSYNEQFF
TGTGCCAGCAGCGTCCGTGGGCGTAGCTCCTACAATGAGCAGTTCTTC
>-|TRBJ2-4|few|TRBV5-1
CASSLVGAENIQYF
TGCGCCAGCAGCTTGGTCGGGGCGGAGAACATTCAGTACTTC
>TRBD1|TRBJ2-1|few|TRBV12-3/TRBV12-4
CASSPDRESSYNEQFF
TGTGCCAGCAGTCCAGACAGGGAGAGCTCCTACAATGAGCAGTTCTTC
>TRBD2|TRBJ2-1|-|TRBV11-2
CASSLLLAGVNEQFF
TGTGCCAGCAGCTTATTACTAGCGGGAGTTAATGAGCAGTTCTTC
>-|TRBJ2-7|-|TRBV7-9
CASSSPRKSYEQYF
TGTGCCAGCAGTAGTCCGCGGAAATCCTACGAGCAGTACTTC
>-|TRBJ2-7|few|TRBV20-1
CSATRGGDLYEQYF
TGCAGTGCTACGAGGGGGGGGGACCTCTACGAGCAGTACTTC
>-|TRBJ2-2|few|TRBV6-5
CASSYSMSGELFF
TGTGCCAGCAGTTACTCGATGTCCGGGGAGCTGTTTTTT
>-|TRBJ1-6|few|TRBV5-1
CASSLEVLYSPLHF
TGCGCCAGCAGCTTGGAAGTACTTTATTCACCCCTCCACTTT
>-|TRBJ2-3|-|TRBV11-2
CASSLATGPSTDTQYF
TGTGCCAGCAGCTTAGCAACAGGGCCTAGCACAGATACGCAGTATTTT